Listed here are 14 T cell receptor beta chains from one sample, sequenced in a study of T cell responses to AZD1222 COVID-19 vaccine. Assay: immunoSEQ multiplex PCR; the TCRdb copy retains only in-frame clones and omits some. The sample shows roughly 100,000 clones, around 91% of them seen only once. The sample was peripheral blood, taken on day 0 of AZD1222 vaccination. These receptors came from an adult in good health.

This chain joins TRBV27 and TRBJ1-5; 7 positions agree with TRBD1. The germline V gene has CDR1 MNHEY and CDR2 SMNVEV (reference sequence). Unmatched junction bases numbered 8, after V lost 5 bases and J lost 7 bases. The CDR3 totals 14 residues. Here the CDR3 DNA reads TGTGCCAGCAGTCCTACAGGGGTATTGCAGCCCCAGCATTTT. Its protein product is CASSPTGVLQPQHF.

Concerning this clone itself: Other nucleotide sequences from this sample produce the same CDR3. The chain recombines TRBV5-1 with TRBJ1-1; 8 nucleotides match TRBD1. Germline assignment: CDR1 SGHRS and CDR2 YFSETQ. CDR3 length: 14 residues. V dropped 1 base and J dropped 2; count of bases not matched to a gene: 1. The DNA for the CDR3 is TGCGCCAGCAGCTTGCAGGGGGCTAACACTGAAGCTTTCTTT. It encodes CASSLQGANTEAFF.

The V call is TRBV3-1 (or the pseudogene TRBV3-2), the J call TRBJ2-1; possibly TRBD2 for D (7 bases). The CDR3 totals 18 residues. V shed 1 base and J shed 0 bases, with 16 bases lying between them. Germline CDR1 reads LGHDT; CDR2 reads YNNKEL (reference sequence). This CDR3 is CASSQVVGGLSSYNEQFF. In nucleotides, the CDR3 is TGTGCCAGCAGCCAAGTAGTGGGGGGGCTGAGCTCCTACAATGAGCAGTTCTTC.

V usage is TRBV27 and J usage is TRBJ2-5; D is uncertain. CDR1 and CDR2 from the germline V gene are MNHEY and SMNVEV (reference sequence). The CDR3 has 12 residues. V shed 3 bases and J shed 7 bases, with 9 bases lying between them. The CDR3 DNA follows: TGTGCCAGCAGTTTCGGTACGGGGACCCAGTACTTC. Translating it yields CASSFGTGTQYF.

The chain links TRBV29-1 to TRBJ2-3; D is uncertain. This CDR3 is 12 amino acids long. In germline, CDR1 is SQVTM, CDR2 ANQGSEA. The V and J ends lost 6 bases and 4 bases respectively, with 11 bases between them. CDR3 sequence reads: CSVTEGPDTQYF. CDR3 in DNA: TGCAGCGTCACTGAAGGGCCAGATACGCAGTATTTT.

The chain uses TRBV4-1 and TRBJ1-2; TRBD1 might be the D (5 bases). Germline CDR1 MGHRA, CDR2 YSYEKL. The CDR3 consists of 14 residues. V was cut by 4 bases and J by 3 bases, with 12 bases left in between. The CDR3 protein is CASSLNTGDYGYTF. The DNA of the CDR3 is TGCGCCAGCAGCCTGAACACAGGAGACTATGGCTACACCTTC.

This clone was recorded once. No conserved phenylalanine or tryptophan ends this CDR3, so it is likely a read error. The CDR3 nucleotides read TGTGCCAGCACCCCAGACGGGAATTCACCCCTCCACCTT. It encodes CASTPDGNSPLHL. This rearrangement joins TRBV7-2 to TRBJ1-6; D remains unclear. There are 13 residues in the CDR3. Deletions cut 7 bases from V and 7 bases from J, with 11 bases between. Germline assignment: CDR1 SGHTA and CDR2 FQGNSA.

The chain joins TRBV6-5 to TRBJ2-1; 10 bases agree with TRBD2. The CDR3 contains 14 residues. Trimming removed 8 bases from V and 5 bases from J; junction bases left unmatched: 6. Germline CDR1 and CDR2: MNHEY and SVGAGI. The CDR3 here is CASFSGGPDNEQFF. In DNA form, the CDR3 reads TGTGCCAGCTTTAGCGGGGGGCCCGACAATGAGCAGTTCTTC.

The chain combines TRBV3-1 (or the pseudogene TRBV3-2) with TRBJ2-4; 7 bases match TRBD2. In germline, CDR1 is LGHDT, CDR2 YNNKEL (reference sequence). V shed 5 bases, J shed 0 bases, and the junction held 10 bases outside the gene matches. CDR3 length: 17 amino acids. CDR3 DNA sequence: TGTGCCAGCAGCGGGCTTACGGGGGGTTCAGCCAAAAACATTCAGTACTTC. Encoded protein: CASSGLTGGSAKNIQYF.

This sequence joins TRBV1 and TRBJ1-5. TRBV1 is tagged as a pseudogene. CDR3 length: 12 amino acids. In DNA form, the CDR3 reads TGCACCAGCGCCGGGGCCTTTCAGCCCCAGCATTTT. Residues: CTSAGAFQPQHF.

This clone came up once. V and J are TRBV19 and TRBJ1-1, with 8 bases that match TRBD1. This CDR3 region has 14 residues. V trimming: 7 bases; J trimming: 5 bases; junction bases outside the gene matches: 9. Per the germline V gene, CDR1 is LNHDA and CDR2 is SQIVND (reference sequence). CDR3 DNA: TGTGCCAGTATCCGACAGGGGAAGGGGACTGAAGCTTTCTTT. Protein: CASIRQGKGTEAFF.

With regard to this clone: The conserved closing phenylalanine or tryptophan is absent in this CDR3, likely reflecting a read error. The chain recombines TRBV4-1 with TRBJ1-6, with D possibly matching TRBD1 (5 bases). This CDR3 region has 15 residues. V lost 3 bases and J 8 bases, leaving 14 bases between the germline ends. Germline CDR1 reads MGHRA; CDR2 reads YSYEKL. The DNA for the CDR3 is TGCGCCAGCAGCCAGTCGGGGGAGGTTGATTCACCCCTCCACCTT. This encodes CASSQSGEVDSPLHL.

The gene calls are TRBV12-3 or TRBV12-4 and TRBJ1-1, with D perhaps matching TRBD1 (5 bases). The CDR3 is 11 amino acids. V was pared by 3 bases and J by 8 bases, with 7 bases between. The CDR3, as DNA: TGTGCCAGCAGTTTCGAGGGGGAAGCTTTCTTT. Protein: CASSFEGEAFF.

The chain has TRBV11-3 and TRBJ2-1; 10 nucleotides line up with TRBD2. V trimming: 5 bases; J trimming: 5 bases; junction bases outside the gene matches: 6. Germline V gene lookup returns CDR1 SGHNT and CDR2 YENEEA. The CDR3 is 15 residues long. The CDR3: CASSLKRGGNNEQFF. The CDR3 nucleotides are TGTGCCAGCAGCCTAAAGCGGGGGGGCAACAATGAGCAGTTCTTC.